This entry lists 15 T cell receptor beta chains sequenced from one sample in a study of blood T cell repertoires in COVID-19. Method: immunoSEQ multiplex PCR; TCRdb's copy keeps in-frame clones and lacks some. The sample holds fewer than 300,000 clones, roughly nine tenths seen once. Source material: peripheral blood. Receptor source: a woman younger than 45 with COVID-19, enrolled during active disease.

The chain recombines TRBV15 with TRBJ1-2, with TRBD1 matching over 9 bases. After removal of 3 bases from V and 5 bases from J, the junction contained 7 bases not matched to a gene. Germline V gene lookup returns CDR1 LNHNV and CDR2 YYDKDF (reference sequence). This CDR3 is 15 amino acids long. CDR3 in amino acids: CATSSGTGSRYGYTF. The DNA of the CDR3 is TGTGCCACCAGCAGTGGGACAGGGAGCCGGTATGGCTACACCTTC.

The V and J genes are TRBV19 and TRBJ2-1; D remains unclear. V was cut by 5 bases and J by 8 bases, with 16 bases left in between. The CDR3 runs to 14 residues. The germline V gene has CDR1 LNHDA and CDR2 SQIVND (reference sequence). In nucleotides, the CDR3 is TGTGCCAGTAGTTTCTCGTGGGCCAACGATGAGCAGTTCTTC. It translates to CASSFSWANDEQFF.

The chain carries TRBV11-2 and TRBJ2-5; D call uncertain. This CDR3 contains 14 residues. Germline loops: CDR1 SGHAT, CDR2 FQNNGV. With 1 base removed from V and 0 bases from J, the gap between germline ends came to 6 bases. The CDR3 is CASSLGRYQETQYF. As DNA, the CDR3 is TGTGCCAGCAGCTTAGGGCGGTACCAAGAGACCCAGTACTTC.

In nucleotides, the CDR3 is TGTGCCAGCAGCCACTCACCGGGACAGGCCGGCGAAAAACTGTTTTTT. This gives the protein CASSHSPGQAGEKLFF. The V gene is TRBV3-1 (or the pseudogene TRBV3-2), the J gene TRBJ1-4, with 8 bases that match TRBD1. The CDR3 length is 16 residues. Germline CDR1 is LGHDT and CDR2 is YNNKEL (reference sequence). Trimming took 3 bases from V and 8 from J; bases not matched to a gene: 11.

V and J are TRBV5-1 and TRBJ2-2, with 10 nucleotides matching TRBD1. The germline gives CDR1 SGHRS, CDR2 YFSETQ. This CDR3 has 16 residues. Germline trimming cut 0 bases from V and 4 bases from J; bases unmatched to any gene: 3. The CDR3 sequence: CASSLGTGGPTGELFF. The CDR3 bases are TGCGCCAGCAGCTTGGGGACAGGGGGTCCCACCGGGGAGCTGTTTTTT.

This clone was seen just once. The chain carries TRBV9 and TRBJ2-2; TRBD2 agrees at 8 bases. CDR3 length equals 18 residues. Germline lookup yields CDR1 SGDLS and CDR2 YYNGEE. V dropped 5 bases and J dropped 0; count of bases not matched to a gene: 12. Written as DNA, the CDR3 is TGTGCCAGCAGTCCCCGGGTAGCGGGGACTTCGAACACCGGGGAGCTGTTTTTT. Amino acid sequence: CASSPRVAGTSNTGELFF.

The chain has TRBV27 and TRBJ1-1; 8 bases fit TRBD1. Losses at the gene ends were 8 bases for V and 5 bases for J; bases not matched to a gene: 4. This CDR3 is 12 amino acids long. Germline V gene lookup returns CDR1 MNHEY and CDR2 SMNVEV (reference sequence). The CDR3 here is CASQGAGTEAFF. The CDR3 DNA reads TGTGCCAGCCAGGGGGCAGGGACTGAAGCTTTCTTT.

This rearrangement joins TRBV19 to TRBJ2-7; TRBD2 agrees at 12 bases. Trimming removed 8 bases from V and 5 bases from J; junction bases left unmatched: 13. This CDR3 region has 16 residues. Germline V gene data show CDR1 as LNHDA and CDR2 as SQIVND (reference sequence). The DNA of the CDR3 is TGTGCCAGTGGATCTAGCGGGAGGGCCACGAGCAACGAGCAGTACTTC. Its protein is CASGSSGRATSNEQYF.

V gene TRBV3-1 (or the pseudogene TRBV3-2) combines with J gene TRBJ2-2; possibly TRBD1 for D (6 bases). The CDR3 has 13 residues. V lost 4 bases, J lost 9 bases, and 12 bases lay in between. The V gene's germline CDR1 is LGHDT and CDR2 YNNKEL (reference sequence). CDR3 protein: CASSPRTDRELFF. In nucleotides, the CDR3 is TGTGCCAGCAGCCCGCGGACAGACCGGGAGCTGTTTTTT.

This sequence joins TRBV4-1 and TRBJ1-2; D is uncertain. CDR3 length: 16 amino acids. Germline CDR1 and CDR2: MGHRA and YSYEKL. V gave up 4 bases and J gave up 2 bases, with 17 bases separating them. CDR3 nucleotides: TGCGCCAGCAGCCCAGAGGTTGGCGGACTGAACTATGGCTACACCTTC. Amino acids: CASSPEVGGLNYGYTF.

The chain joins TRBV19 to TRBJ1-1; D is possibly TRBD1 (5 bases). CDR3 length: 14 amino acids. Trimming stripped 1 base from V and 6 bases from J, with 12 bases between. Germline V lookup: CDR1 LNHDA, CDR2 SQIVND (reference sequence). Written as DNA, the CDR3 is TGTGCCAGTAGTATAGGCAGGGTGGGCGCTGAAGCTTTCTTT. Translated, it gives CASSIGRVGAEAFF.

The chain carries TRBV5-4 and TRBJ2-7; 9 bases map to TRBD2. Germline CDR1 SGHNT, CDR2 YYREEE (reference sequence). V trimming: 5 bases; J trimming: 6 bases; junction bases outside the gene matches: 9. The CDR3 extends over 14 amino acids. In nucleotides, the CDR3 is TGTGCCAGCAGTCAACACGCGGGGGGGGGCGAGCAGTACTTC. Residues: CASSQHAGGGEQYF.

This clone was recorded once. The chain has TRBV28 and TRBJ1-5, with D perhaps TRBD1 (5 bases). CDR1 MDHEN and CDR2 SYDVKM come from the germline V gene. This CDR3 comprises 15 residues. V shed 5 bases and J shed 6 bases, with 17 bases lying between them. CDR3 sequence reads: CASSVDPGARQPQHF. The DNA for the CDR3 is TGTGCCAGCAGTGTGGACCCTGGGGCACGTCAGCCCCAGCATTTT.

This sequence joins TRBV11-2 and TRBJ2-2, with 7 bases fitting TRBD1. CDR1 and CDR2 from the germline V gene are SGHAT and FQNNGV. Germline trimming cut 5 bases from V and 1 base from J; bases unmatched to any gene: 7. CDR3 length: 16 amino acids. The CDR3 DNA reads as TGTGCCAGCAGCCCCGGCAGGACAGGGAACACCGGGGAGCTGTTTTTT. As protein: CASSPGRTGNTGELFF.

This rearrangement joins TRBV7-2 to TRBJ1-1; no firm D call. Trimming stripped 4 bases from V and 2 bases from J, with 11 bases between. This CDR3 comprises 14 residues. Germline V lookup: CDR1 SGHTA, CDR2 FQGNSA. The DNA of the CDR3 is TGTGCCAGCAGCTCCCCTAGCAGAAACACTGAAGCTTTCTTT. Its translation: CASSSPSRNTEAFF.